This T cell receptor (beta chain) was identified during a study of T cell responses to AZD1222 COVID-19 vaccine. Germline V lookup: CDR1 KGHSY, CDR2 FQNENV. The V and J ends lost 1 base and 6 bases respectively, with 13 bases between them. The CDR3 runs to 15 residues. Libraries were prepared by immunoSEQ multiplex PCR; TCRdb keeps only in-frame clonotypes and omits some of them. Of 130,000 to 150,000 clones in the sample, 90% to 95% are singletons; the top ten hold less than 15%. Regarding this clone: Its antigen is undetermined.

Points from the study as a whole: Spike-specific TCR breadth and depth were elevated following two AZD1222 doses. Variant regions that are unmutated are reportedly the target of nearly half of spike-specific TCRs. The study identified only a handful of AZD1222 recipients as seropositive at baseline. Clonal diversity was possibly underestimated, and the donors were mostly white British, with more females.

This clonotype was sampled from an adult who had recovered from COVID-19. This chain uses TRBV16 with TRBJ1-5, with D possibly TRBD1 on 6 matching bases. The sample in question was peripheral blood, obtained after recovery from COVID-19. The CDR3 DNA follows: TGTGCCAGCAGCCAATATCACAGGGAAAGTCAGCCCCAGCATTTT. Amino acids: CASSQYHRESQPQHF.